Listed below are T cell receptor beta chains from one sample, sequenced in a study of T cells after yellow fever vaccination. TCRdb reprocessed the 5' RACE reads via MiXCR and lists one record per CDR3 protein. In the table there are 280,000 or so distinct CDR3 sequences, under 9% of which are singletons. Sequences were derived from CD4+ T cells sorted from PBMCs, sampled 5 days after the yellow fever booster vaccination. The origin of the receptors is a man aged 18 to 35 who received the YFV17D yellow fever vaccine. The CDR3 runs from the conserved cysteine through the conserved F or W. D genes are given only for firm matches. Only some rows state a clone size, as once, few, many or a class for expanded clones.

>TRBJ1-3|many|TRBV7-2|TRBD1
CASSPYTGGATNTIYF
TGTGCCAGCAGCCCTTACACAGGGGGCGCAACAAACACCATATATTTT
>TRBJ2-3|NA|TRBV12-3/TRBV12-4|NA
CASSFRAGAADTQYF
TGTGCCAGCAGTTTTAGGGCAGGGGCGGCAGATACGCAGTATTTT
>TRBJ2-1|few|TRBV29-1|NA
CSVGPRLLYNEQFF
TGCAGCGTTGGCCCAAGACTCTTATACAATGAGCAGTTCTTC
>TRBJ2-5|NA|TRBV12-3/TRBV12-4|NA
CASSLRGGSETQYF
TGTGCCAGCAGCCTACGAGGAGGCTCAGAGACCCAGTACTTC
>TRBJ2-1|many|TRBV12-3/TRBV12-4|TRBD2
CASSLGPAGGLGEQFF
TGTGCCAGCAGTTTAGGTCCAGCGGGGGGGCTGGGGGAGCAGTTCTTC
>TRBJ1-5|few|TRBV5-1|NA
CASSPDGDGPQHF
TGCGCCAGCAGCCCTGACGGGGACGGGCCCCAGCATTTT
>TRBJ2-2|many|TRBV24-1|TRBD1
CATSDPGQGIGELFF
TGTGCCACCAGTGACCCCGGACAGGGGATCGGGGAGCTGTTTTTT
>TRBJ1-3|NA|TRBV5-1|NA
CASSSGTVSGNTIYF
TGCGCCAGCAGCTCCGGGACTGTCTCTGGAAACACCATATATTTT
>TRBJ2-5|NA|TRBV5-6|NA
CASSRNGGTIQETQYF
TGTGCCAGCAGTCGGAATGGGGGGACCATCCAAGAGACCCAGTACTTC
>TRBJ2-7|many|TRBV4-3|NA
CASSQDLITGTASYEQYF
TGCGCCAGCAGCCAAGATTTAATTACCGGGACGGCTTCCTACGAGCAGTACTTC
>TRBJ2-1|many|TRBV7-2|NA
CASSPRIRNEQFF
TGTGCCAGCAGCCCTCGAATTAGGAATGAGCAGTTCTTC
>TRBJ1-2|few|TRBV7-9|NA
CASSPYYGGYGYTF
TGTGCCAGCAGCCCCTACTACGGGGGCTATGGCTACACCTTC
>TRBJ2-2|few|TRBV20-1|NA
CSAPGRTNTGELFF
TGCAGTGCCCCAGGACGGACGAACACCGGGGAGCTGTTTTTT
>TRBJ2-5|many|TRBV7-2|NA
CASSLYDWNQETQYF
TGTGCCAGCAGCTTATACGACTGGAACCAAGAGACCCAGTACTTC
>TRBJ2-2|NA|TRBV6-5|NA
CASRRLGNTGELFF
TGTGCCAGCAGACGCCTTGGGAACACCGGGGAGCTGTTTTTT
>TRBJ1-2|NA|TRBV12-3/TRBV12-4|TRBD1
CASRTTGARNYGYTF
TGTGCCAGCAGAACCACAGGGGCGCGAAACTATGGCTACACCTTC
>TRBJ1-5|NA|TRBV10-1|TRBD1
CASRTGKKSNQPQHF
TGCGCCAGCCGGACAGGCAAAAAGAGCAATCAGCCCCAGCATTTT
>TRBJ1-5|NA|TRBV6-2/TRBV6-3|TRBD1
CASSYAGTGRRQPQHF
TGTGCCAGCAGTTACGCCGGGACAGGGAGGAGACAGCCCCAGCATTTT
>TRBJ2-5|few|TRBV28|TRBD1
CASSRGTGDRETQYF
TGTGCCAGCAGCAGAGGGACAGGGGACCGGGAGACCCAGTACTTC
>TRBJ1-6|few|TRBV2|NA
CASSEAQHKNNSPLHF
TGTGCCAGCAGTGAAGCGCAGCACAAAAATAATTCACCCCTCCACTTT
>TRBJ1-1|NA|TRBV18|NA
CASSPWGDMNTEAFF
TGTGCCAGCTCACCTTGGGGGGATATGAACACTGAAGCTTTCTTT
>TRBJ1-5|NA|TRBV20-1|NA
CSAQRANQPQHF
TGCAGTGCTCAAAGGGCTAATCAGCCCCAGCATTTT
>TRBJ1-5|few|TRBV7-2|NA
CASSLSLQGYQPQHF
TGTGCCAGCAGCTTAAGTCTGCAGGGTTATCAGCCCCAGCATTTT
>TRBJ2-3|few|TRBV24-1|NA
CATSASTGSTDTQYF
TGTGCCACCAGTGCCTCGACAGGCAGCACAGATACGCAGTATTTT
>TRBJ1-4|many|TRBV7-2|NA
CASSFGVNEKLFF
TGTGCCAGCAGCTTCGGAGTGAATGAAAAACTGTTTTTT
>TRBJ2-3|many|TRBV6-2/TRBV6-3|NA
CASSYSETDTDTQYF
TGTGCCAGCAGTTACTCCGAGACCGACACAGATACGCAGTATTTT
>TRBJ1-1|NA|TRBV4-1|TRBD1
CASSQDGPRGPQNEAFF
TGCGCCAGCAGCCAAGATGGGCCCAGGGGGCCTCAGAATGAAGCTTTCTTT
>TRBJ2-2|many|TRBV7-8|NA
CASSPGRTGELFF
TGTGCCAGCAGCCCCGGAAGGACCGGGGAGCTGTTTTTT
>TRBJ2-3|many|TRBV7-2|NA
CASSLTVGTDTQYF
TGTGCCAGCAGCTTAACGGTGGGCACAGATACGCAGTATTTT
>TRBJ2-5|few|TRBV5-1|NA
CASSGGGEETQYF
TGCGCCAGCAGCGGGGGCGGGGAAGAGACCCAGTACTTC
>TRBJ2-1|many|TRBV28|TRBD2
CASTGTRSALYNEQFF
TGTGCCAGTACCGGGACTAGGAGTGCCCTATACAATGAGCAGTTCTTC
>TRBJ2-3|NA|TRBV18|TRBD2
CASSPLAGETDTQYF
TGTGCCAGCTCCCCTTTGGCGGGGGAGACAGATACGCAGTATTTT
>TRBJ2-3|few|TRBV19|NA
CASSRGRDISTDTQYF
TGTGCCAGTAGTAGGGGACGTGATATCAGCACAGATACGCAGTATTTT
>TRBJ2-7|few|TRBV20-1|TRBD1
CSARESDRPYEQYF
TGCAGTGCTAGAGAGTCGGACAGGCCCTACGAGCAGTACTTC
>TRBJ2-3|many|TRBV20-1|NA
CSARDRRWDLAPQYF
TGCAGTGCTAGAGATAGACGGTGGGACCTGGCTCCGCAGTATTTT
>TRBJ1-5|NA|TRBV5-5|NA
CASSLSTGYGNQPQHF
TGTGCCAGCAGCTTGTCTACAGGGTACGGCAATCAGCCCCAGCATTTT
>TRBJ2-6|few|TRBV5-4|TRBD2
CASSPQWGSGDRSGANVLTF
TGTGCCAGCAGCCCCCAGTGGGGTAGCGGGGACCGCTCTGGGGCCAACGTCCTGACTTTC
>TRBJ2-5|many|TRBV5-1|TRBD1
CASSSPGQGETQYF
TGCGCCAGCAGCTCTCCGGGACAGGGGGAGACCCAGTACTTC
>TRBJ2-2|few|TRBV2|TRBD2
CASSEMRGITGELFF
TGTGCCAGCAGTGAAATGCGGGGGATCACCGGGGAGCTGTTTTTT
>TRBJ2-5|NA|TRBV6-5|TRBD2
CASSLRSLAGEPQETQYF
TGTGCCAGCAGCCTAAGGTCCTTAGCGGGGGAACCCCAAGAGACCCAGTACTTC
>TRBJ1-2|few|TRBV3-1|TRBD1
CASSRRGTDYGYTF
TGTGCCAGCAGTCGACGAGGGACAGACTATGGCTACACCTTC
>TRBJ1-2|NA|TRBV5-6|NA
CASSLVGGFRLDYGYTF
TGTGCCAGCAGCTTGGTGGGCGGATTTCGATTGGACTATGGCTACACCTTC